This T cell receptor (beta chain) came from a study of identical twins. TCRdb analysed the 5' RACE reads with MiXCR anew, one entry per CDR3 protein. The table has 300,000 to 400,000 distinct CDR3 sequences, around an eighth seen once. V lost 4 bases to trimming and J lost 5 bases; unmatched junction nucleotides: 14. The CDR3 runs 17 residues. CDR1 and CDR2 (germline): SNHLY, FYNNEI. The same data also contributed to another study, on yellow fever vaccine responses in identical twins.

The TCR was taken from a woman aged 18-30 years in good health. The chain combines TRBV2 with TRBJ2-5; 9 bases fit TRBD2. Input material: CD8+ T cells sorted from blood. DNA of the CDR3: TGTGCCAGCAGTGCTCTTGCGGGAGGGGGGAACGGGGAGACCCAGTACTTC. It yields the protein CASSALAGGGNGETQYF.